These T cell receptor beta chains were read from a single sample in a study of cytomegalovirus exposure and HLA in healthy donors. Only in-frame clones appear in the TCRdb table, and some are missing; sequencing was by immunoSEQ multiplex PCR. The profile covers approximately 110,000 clones, with approximately 80% appearing a single time and around 5.8% taken by the ten largest. Input material: PBMCs. These receptors came from a woman aged 25 to 39 in good health and CMV-seropositive. Each CDR3 is given with its conserved first and last residue. D genes are given only for firm matches. Size tells how often a clone was seen (once, few, many) or the class of an expanded clone, and some rows leave it out.

d_gene: NA; j_gene: TRBJ1-1; v_gene: TRBV28; abundance: NA; CDR3nt: TGTGCCAGCATCTCGAGGGGGGAGGGAGGGGAAGCTTTCTTT; CDR3aa: CASISRGEGGEAFF
d_gene: TRBD2; j_gene: TRBJ2-1; v_gene: TRBV6-5; abundance: NA; CDR3nt: TGTGCCAGCACCGGGGGACTAGCCTACAATGAGCAGTTCTTC; CDR3aa: CASTGGLAYNEQFF
d_gene: NA; j_gene: TRBJ1-4; v_gene: TRBV4-1; abundance: NA; CDR3nt: TGCGCCAGCAGCCAAGAACTCTCTGAAAAACTGTTTTTT; CDR3aa: CASSQELSEKLFF
d_gene: NA; j_gene: TRBJ1-1; v_gene: TRBV10-3; abundance: once; CDR3nt: TGTGCCATCAGTGGCGTAGGGGGTGAAGCTTTCTTT; CDR3aa: CAISGVGGEAFF
d_gene: TRBD1; j_gene: TRBJ1-5; v_gene: TRBV7-9; abundance: NA; CDR3nt: TGTGCCAGCAGCTCCACGGACAGGGGAGGGGATCAGCCCCAGCATTTT; CDR3aa: CASSSTDRGGDQPQHF
d_gene: NA; j_gene: TRBJ1-5; v_gene: TRBV5-6; abundance: NA; CDR3nt: TGTGCCAGCAGCTTGGGCAGGGCCAATCAGCCCCAGCATTTT; CDR3aa: CASSLGRANQPQHF
d_gene: NA; j_gene: TRBJ1-1; v_gene: TRBV21-1; abundance: NA; CDR3nt: TGTGCCAGCAGCACCCCCCGGTGGGGAGGGAGCGTACTCCTTCCGAACACTGAAGCTTTCTTT; CDR3aa: CASSTPRWGGSVLLPNTEAFF
d_gene: NA; j_gene: TRBJ1-6; v_gene: TRBV5-1; abundance: few; CDR3nt: TGCGCCAGCAGCGAGGACAGCTCCTATAATTCACCCCTCCACTTT; CDR3aa: CASSEDSSYNSPLHF
d_gene: NA; j_gene: TRBJ2-5; v_gene: TRBV5-4; abundance: NA; CDR3nt: TGTGCCAGCAGCTTGTCCCTGAGGGAGACCCAGTACTTC; CDR3aa: CASSLSLRETQYF
d_gene: NA; j_gene: TRBJ2-5; v_gene: TRBV7-2; abundance: NA; CDR3nt: TGTGCCAGCAGCAAGGGAGGAGAGACCCAGTACTTC; CDR3aa: CASSKGGETQYF
d_gene: NA; j_gene: TRBJ2-6; v_gene: TRBV10-3; abundance: NA; CDR3nt: TGTGCCATCGCGCCGGGTTCTGGGGCCAACGTCCTGACTTTC; CDR3aa: CAIAPGSGANVLTF
d_gene: NA; j_gene: TRBJ1-1; v_gene: TRBV7-9; abundance: NA; CDR3nt: TGTGCCAGCAGCCGGACTAAGAACACTGAAGCTTTCTTT; CDR3aa: CASSRTKNTEAFF
d_gene: NA; j_gene: TRBJ1-5; v_gene: TRBV30; abundance: NA; CDR3nt: TGTGCCTGGAGTGTGGGGGGAGATCAGCCCCAGCATTTT; CDR3aa: CAWSVGGDQPQHF
d_gene: NA; j_gene: TRBJ2-2; v_gene: TRBV5-1; abundance: NA; CDR3nt: TGCGCCAGCAGCTTGTTACAGGTCGCGAACACCGGGGAGCTGTTTTTT; CDR3aa: CASSLLQVANTGELFF
d_gene: NA; j_gene: TRBJ1-2; v_gene: TRBV2; abundance: NA; CDR3nt: TGTGCCAGCAGAGGACAGAGCGACTATGGCTACACCTTC; CDR3aa: CASRGQSDYGYTF
d_gene: TRBD2; j_gene: TRBJ2-1; v_gene: TRBV10-3; abundance: NA; CDR3nt: TGTGCCATCAGTGAATTGTCGCTAGCGGGAGATACTGAGCAGTTCTTC; CDR3aa: CAISELSLAGDTEQFF
d_gene: TRBD1; j_gene: TRBJ1-1; v_gene: TRBV7-9; abundance: once; CDR3nt: TGTGCCAGCAGCCGGACAGGAGACACTGAAGCTTTCTTT; CDR3aa: CASSRTGDTEAFF
d_gene: TRBD2; j_gene: TRBJ2-3; v_gene: TRBV10-3; abundance: NA; CDR3nt: TGTGCCATCTCGGGGGGGCCGGCTACAGATACGCAGTATTTT; CDR3aa: CAISGGPATDTQYF
d_gene: TRBD2; j_gene: TRBJ2-2; v_gene: TRBV4-1; abundance: once; CDR3nt: TGCGCCAGCAGCCAAGACACTAGCGATACGAACACCGGGGAGCTGTTTTTT; CDR3aa: CASSQDTSDTNTGELFF
d_gene: TRBD1; j_gene: TRBJ1-1; v_gene: TRBV19; abundance: NA; CDR3nt: TGTGCCAGTAGTGTGGGGACAGGGGGAAGCACTGAAGCTTTCTTT; CDR3aa: CASSVGTGGSTEAFF
d_gene: NA; j_gene: TRBJ1-5; v_gene: TRBV13; abundance: NA; CDR3nt: TGTGCCAGCAGCATACCCCTCTGGGCAGGGGACCGCTATAGGAGCAATCAGCCCCAGCATTTT; CDR3aa: CASSIPLWAGDRYRSNQPQHF
d_gene: TRBD1; j_gene: TRBJ1-1; v_gene: TRBV25-1; abundance: NA; CDR3nt: TGTGCCAGCAGTGAAGGGGACAGGGGGCGGACTGAAGCTTTCTTT; CDR3aa: CASSEGDRGRTEAFF
d_gene: NA; j_gene: TRBJ1-1; v_gene: TRBV2; abundance: few; CDR3nt: TGTGCCAGCAGTGAACGGCAGGGGAGCACTGAAGCTTTCTTT; CDR3aa: CASSERQGSTEAFF
d_gene: TRBD1; j_gene: TRBJ1-1; v_gene: TRBV11-2; abundance: NA; CDR3nt: TGTGCCAGCAGCTTGAACAGGGGGCGCGAAACTGAAGCTTTCTTT; CDR3aa: CASSLNRGRETEAFF
d_gene: TRBD1; j_gene: TRBJ2-1; v_gene: TRBV27; abundance: once; CDR3nt: TGTGCCAGCAGTTTCGGACAGGGAACCTACAATGAGCAGTTCTTC; CDR3aa: CASSFGQGTYNEQFF
d_gene: NA; j_gene: TRBJ2-5; v_gene: TRBV5-1; abundance: few; CDR3nt: TGCGCCAGCAGCTGGACACACAGTAATCCGACCCAGTACTTC; CDR3aa: CASSWTHSNPTQYF